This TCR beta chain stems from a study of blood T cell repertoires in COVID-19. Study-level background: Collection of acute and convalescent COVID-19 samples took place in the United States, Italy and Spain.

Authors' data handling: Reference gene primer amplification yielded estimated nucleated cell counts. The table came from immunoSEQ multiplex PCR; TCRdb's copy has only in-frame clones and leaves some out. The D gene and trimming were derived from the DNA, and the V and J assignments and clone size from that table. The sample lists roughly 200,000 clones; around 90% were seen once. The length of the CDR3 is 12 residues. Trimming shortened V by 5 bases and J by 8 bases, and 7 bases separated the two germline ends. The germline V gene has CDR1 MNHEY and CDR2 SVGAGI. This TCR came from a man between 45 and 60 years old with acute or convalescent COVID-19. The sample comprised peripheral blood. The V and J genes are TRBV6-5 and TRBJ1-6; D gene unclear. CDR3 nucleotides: TGTGCCAGCAGTCGAGGAGATTCACCCCTCCACTTT. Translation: CASSRGDSPLHF.